These T cell receptor beta chains were read from a single sample in a study of graft-versus-host responses after intestinal transplantation. Generated by immunoSEQ multiplex PCR, the TCRdb table keeps only in-frame clones and is missing some. Of under 80,000 clones in the sample, over 80% are singletons; the top ten hold roughly 0.72%. The sequencing used PBMCs, collected 98 days after intestinal transplantation. All receptors derive from a human patient who received an intestinal transplant, so some T cells may come from the graft donor. Both conserved end residues are part of each CDR3. Each record gives: clone size, J gene, D gene, V gene, CDR3 DNA, CDR3 protein. D genes are given only for firm matches. Clone sizes are given selectively: once, few, many, or a class where the clone is expanded.

.	TRBJ2-5	TRBD1	TRBV7-3	TGTGCCAGCAGCCGTTTTCCGGGACAGGGGGGCCAAGAGACCCAGTACTTC	CASSRFPGQGGQETQYF
.	TRBJ2-5	.	TRBV2	TGTGCCAGCAGTGGGTCAGTGGGGGAGACCCAGTACTTC	CASSGSVGETQYF
.	TRBJ2-5	.	TRBV10-2	TGCGCCAGCAGTGACTTAAATTTGGCACTCCAAGAGACCCAGTACTTC	CASSDLNLALQETQYF
.	TRBJ2-1	TRBD2	TRBV19	TGTGCCAGTAGACTAGCGGGGGGGCCGAATGAGCAGTTCTTC	CASRLAGGPNEQFF
.	TRBJ1-2	.	TRBV6-1	TGTGCCAGCAGTGAAGCGCCTCACGGTACCTATGGCTACACCTTC	CASSEAPHGTYGYTF
.	TRBJ1-1	.	TRBV19	TGTGCCAGTAGTACAGGGACGAACACTGAAGCTTTCTTT	CASSTGTNTEAFF
.	TRBJ1-4	.	TRBV2	TGTGCCAGCAGTGAAACACGGATTGAAAAACTGTTTTTT	CASSETRIEKLFF
.	TRBJ1-3	.	TRBV29-1	TGCAGCGTTGTCGCTCCTTCTGGAAACACCATATATTTT	CSVVAPSGNTIYF
.	TRBJ2-2	.	TRBV7-2	TGTGCCAGCAGCTTATCGGTGGGAAACACCGGGGAGCTGTTTTTT	CASSLSVGNTGELFF
.	TRBJ1-3	.	TRBV5-1	TGCGCCAGCAGCTTGGGCTCAGGGTTGGGAAACACCATATATTTT	CASSLGSGLGNTIYF
once	TRBJ2-7	TRBD1	TRBV6-6	TGTGCCAGCAGTTACCCCTCGGGACAGGGGGCCTACGAGCAGTACTTC	CASSYPSGQGAYEQYF
.	TRBJ2-2	TRBD1	TRBV2	TGTGCCAGAAGGGACAGTAACACCGGGGAGCTGTTTTTT	CARRDSNTGELFF
.	TRBJ2-7	TRBD2	TRBV4-1	TGCGCCAGCAGCCAATACATAGCGGGGGCTGCCTACGAGCAGTACTTC	CASSQYIAGAAYEQYF
.	TRBJ2-1	.	TRBV27	TGTGCCAGCAGTTTATTTTCGCGGGTTCGGTACAATGAGCAGTTCTTC	CASSLFSRVRYNEQFF
.	TRBJ2-3	TRBD2	TRBV5-1	TGCGCCAGACTAGCGGGAGGCACAGATACGCAGTATTTT	CARLAGGTDTQYF
.	TRBJ2-4	TRBD2	TRBV5-1	TGCGCCAGCAGCTTGGATCCTAGCGGGGGGGCCGGTATTCAGTACTTC	CASSLDPSGGAGIQYF
once	TRBJ1-5	.	TRBV5-3	TGTGCCAGAAGCTTTAAATCTCGACACACCAATCAGCCCCAGCATTTT	CARSFKSRHTNQPQHF
.	TRBJ2-7	TRBD1	TRBV6-5	TGTGCCAGCATCGACAGGGGGCCTCCCTACGAGCAGTACTTC	CASIDRGPPYEQYF
.	TRBJ2-3	TRBD2	TRBV13	TGTGCCAGCAGGTTAGCGGGAGGGCCCAGCACAGATACGCAGTATTTT	CASRLAGGPSTDTQYF
.	TRBJ1-3	TRBD1	TRBV7-9	TGTGCCAGCAGCTCCGGGACAGGGGCTGGAAACACCATATATTTT	CASSSGTGAGNTIYF
.	TRBJ1-5	.	TRBV6-5	TGTGCCAGCAGTGAAAATCAGCCCCAGCATTTT	CASSENQPQHF
.	TRBJ2-5	TRBD1	TRBV19	TGTGCCAGTAGTAGGGACAGCTACCAAGAGACCCAGTACTTC	CASSRDSYQETQYF
.	TRBJ2-2	TRBD2	TRBV29-1	TGCAGCGTGGGCAGGGACTACGCGAACACCGGGGAGCTGTTTTTT	CSVGRDYANTGELFF
.	TRBJ2-2	.	TRBV11-2	TGTGCCAGCAGCACTAAGGCGGGAATTACCGGGGAGCTGTTTTTT	CASSTKAGITGELFF
.	TRBJ2-1	.	TRBV27	TGTGCCAGCAGTCCGTCCCTAGACTACAATGAGCAGTTCTTC	CASSPSLDYNEQFF
.	TRBJ2-3	TRBD1	TRBV2	TGTGCCAGCAGTGCTGGAAGGGGGCGCTTCACAGATACGCAGTATTTT	CASSAGRGRFTDTQYF
.	TRBJ2-7	.	TRBV14	TGTGCCAGCAGCCTCGGACTGCGCTCCTACGAGCAGTACTTC	CASSLGLRSYEQYF
.	TRBJ2-4	.	TRBV5-1	TGCGCCAGCAGCTTGGGGGATCGGGAGTCCAAAAACATTCAGTACTTC	CASSLGDRESKNIQYF
.	TRBJ2-1	TRBD1	TRBV7-9	TGTGCCAGCAGCTTAGCGGACAGGGTGAGGTACAATGAGCAGTTCTTC	CASSLADRVRYNEQFF